Presented here are 25 T cell receptor beta chains from one specimen sequenced in a study of beta chain features in type 1 diabetes. The investigators reverse transcribed all of the isolated RNA, so they sequenced expressed TCRB transcripts. Method: immunoSEQ multiplex PCR; TCRdb's copy keeps in-frame clones and lacks some. Of about 900,000 clones listed, roughly 16% are singletons. The sequenced sample consisted of naive CD4+ T cells from blood. These receptors came from a woman between 18 and 29 years old in good health.

This clone was found a few times. The rearrangement joins TRBV10-3 to TRBJ1-2, with unresolved D. Trimming cost V 0 bases and J 7 bases, with 15 bases left between them. The germline V gene encodes CDR1 ENHRY and CDR2 SYGVKD. CDR3 length equals 15 residues. CDR3 bases: TGTGCCATCAGTGAGTCTAGCAGCCGGGCAGGTGGCTACACCTTC. Translation: CAISESSSRAGGYTF.

This clone has a handful of counts. The V and J genes are TRBV15 and TRBJ2-3; D gene ambiguous. V was trimmed by 0 bases and J by 6 bases, leaving 13 bases between them. Germline V gene data show CDR1 as LNHNV and CDR2 as YYDKDF (reference sequence). The CDR3 consists of 15 residues. CDR3 loop: CATSRDSPDTDTQYF. Written as DNA, the CDR3 is TGTGCCACCAGCAGAGATTCCCCTGACACCGATACGCAGTATTTT.

The chain carries TRBV4-2 and TRBJ2-2, with 10 bases lining up with TRBD2. With V trimmed by 6 bases and J by 5 bases, 12 bases remained unmatched. CDR3 length: 17 amino acids. The germline V gene has CDR1 LGHNA and CDR2 YNFKEQ. CDR3 amino acids: CASRRHGTSVNTGELFF. DNA for the CDR3: TGTGCCAGCAGGCGACATGGGACTAGCGTAAATACCGGGGAGCTGTTTTTT.

This clone was counted between two and nine times. The chain has TRBV5-1 and TRBJ2-1; tentative D call: TRBD2 (5 bases). Germline V lookup: CDR1 SGHRS, CDR2 YFSETQ. The ends were cut back, 2 bases at V and 8 bases at J, with 11 bases in the middle. The CDR3 consists of 13 residues. This chain's CDR3 is CASSFSLGDEQFF. CDR3 sequence (DNA): TGCGCCAGCAGCTTTTCGCTCGGGGATGAGCAGTTCTTC.

There are a few counts of this clone. The rearrangement joins TRBV18 to TRBJ1-1; tentative D call: TRBD1 (6 bases). CDR3 length: 13 residues. From germline, CDR1 is KGHSH and CDR2 LQKENI. V was trimmed by 8 bases and J by 3 bases, leaving 13 bases between them. The CDR3 here is CASALQGYTEAFF. CDR3 DNA: TGTGCCAGCGCACTACAGGGTTACACTGAAGCTTTCTTT.

The gene calls are TRBV19 and TRBJ2-4, with 10 bases fitting TRBD2. The CDR3 runs to 18 residues. Germline CDR1 is LNHDA and CDR2 is SQIVND (reference sequence). V shed 3 bases, J shed 3 bases, and the junction held 11 bases outside the gene matches. CDR3 in amino acids: CASSMGSGRASFKNIQYF. Here the CDR3 DNA reads TGTGCCAGTAGTATGGGGAGCGGGAGGGCTTCTTTCAAAAACATTCAGTACTTC.

This chain uses TRBV27 with TRBJ2-1; 12 bases match TRBD2. The CDR3 covers 17 residues. Germline V gives CDR1 MNHEY, CDR2 SMNVEV (reference sequence). Trimming at V came to 9 bases and at J to 5 bases, leaving 14 bases not matched to a gene. The CDR3 spells CASRGASGRAGHNEQFF. DNA of the CDR3: TGTGCCAGTAGGGGGGCTAGCGGGAGGGCCGGGCACAATGAGCAGTTCTTC.

This clone was seen a few times. The gene calls are TRBV25-1 and TRBJ2-7, with a weak D call TRBD1 (6 bases). Per germline, CDR1 MGHDK and CDR2 SYGVNS. V was cut by 3 bases and J by 3 bases, with 15 bases left in between. This CDR3 spans 15 amino acids. Written as DNA, the CDR3 is TGTGCCAGCAGTGACCCCAGGGGAGCTTACTACGAGCAGTACTTC. Translating gives CASSDPRGAYYEQYF.

This clone was counted a few times. The genes are TRBV7-9 and TRBJ2-2; 15 bases map to TRBD2. Germline-derived CDR1 and CDR2 are SEHNR and FQNEAQ (reference sequence). V dropped 5 bases and J dropped 4; count of bases not matched to a gene: 8. The CDR3 runs 18 residues. CDR3 DNA sequence: TGTGCCAGCAGCCCCCAAGGACTAGCGGGAGGGGCCACCGGGGAGCTGTTTTTT. Residues: CASSPQGLAGGATGELFF.

This clone was observed a few times. This chain connects TRBV28 to TRBJ2-7; tentatively, D is TRBD1 (6 bases). Germline V CDR1 and CDR2: MDHEN, SYDVKM. V was cut by 7 bases and J by 4 bases, with 11 bases left in between. This CDR3 region has 12 residues. The CDR3 reads CASTMRGYEQYF. The CDR3 DNA reads TGTGCCAGCACCATGAGGGGGTACGAGCAGTACTTC.

This clone has a handful of counts. DNA of the CDR3: TGTGCCAGCAGTCCCCAGGACGAGCAGTACTTC. This encodes CASSPQDEQYF. The chain has TRBV27 and TRBJ2-7; D remains ambiguous. The CDR3 totals 11 residues. Germline V gene lookup returns CDR1 MNHEY and CDR2 SMNVEV (reference sequence). V shed 5 bases and J shed 5 bases, with 7 bases lying between them.

This clone has just a few counts. The rearrangement uses TRBV28 and TRBJ1-1; 7 positions agree with TRBD1. The germline gives CDR1 MDHEN, CDR2 SYDVKM. Losses at the gene ends were 6 bases for V and 10 bases for J; bases not matched to a gene: 14. The CDR3 has 14 amino acids. The CDR3 sequence: CASSQRDSLAGAFF. The CDR3 DNA follows: TGTGCCAGCAGCCAAAGGGACAGTCTTGCAGGAGCTTTCTTT.

This clone appeared a few times. This chain joins TRBV7-8 and TRBJ2-7; the D gene could be TRBD1 or TRBD2 (5 bases each). Between the trimmed V and J ends, which lost 5 bases and 3 bases, there was a span of 14 bases. Germline values: CDR1 SGHVS, CDR2 FQNEAQ. CDR3 length equals 14 residues. CDR3 nucleotides: TGTGCCAGCAGCAAACGGGACGTAGGCTACGAGCAGTACTTC. Amino acids: CASSKRDVGYEQYF.

This chain joins TRBV28 and TRBJ1-4, with 7 positions matching TRBD1. The CDR3 is made up of 12 amino acids. After removal of 7 bases from V and 8 bases from J, the junction contained 4 bases not matched to a gene. Germline assignment: CDR1 MDHEN and CDR2 SYDVKM. The CDR3: CASTSQGEKLFF. The CDR3 region has the DNA TGTGCCAGCACTTCACAGGGGGAAAAACTGTTTTTT.

J is TRBJ1-5 and V is TRBV7-9; D not resolved. Germline loops: CDR1 SEHNR, CDR2 FQNEAQ (reference sequence). Trimming removed 5 bases from V and 0 bases from J, with 5 bases in between. The CDR3 contains 13 residues. The CDR3 DNA reads as TGTGCCAGCAGCCCTCTTAGCAATCAGCCCCAGCATTTT. The encoded protein is CASSPLSNQPQHF.

The chain links TRBV7-9 to TRBJ2-6, with 7 bases aligning to TRBD2. CDR1 is SEHNR, CDR2 FQNEAQ, per germline (reference sequence). V was pared by 5 bases and J by 0 bases, with 10 bases of the junction left unmatched. The CDR3 has 18 residues. For the CDR3, the DNA is TGTGCCAGCAGCATCTTGGCTAGCGGTTACTCTGGGGCCAACGTCCTGACTTTC. Protein product: CASSILASGYSGANVLTF.

The genes are TRBV14 and TRBJ2-2; the D gene is possibly TRBD1 (7 bases). The V end lost 4 bases, the J end lost 4 bases, and 19 bases lay between the germline ends. CDR3 length: 17 residues. The germline V gene has CDR1 SGHDN and CDR2 FVKESK. The CDR3 region is CASSPHTGTAGTGELFF. The CDR3 DNA reads as TGTGCCAGCAGCCCGCACACCGGGACAGCGGGCACCGGGGAGCTGTTTTTT.

V is TRBV21-1 and J is TRBJ1-2. TRBV21-1 is designated a pseudogene. CDR3 length equals 16 residues. This CDR3 reads CASSIGDSKLLNGYTF. The CDR3 DNA is TGTGCCAGCAGCATTGGGGATTCAAAGCTGCTAAATGGCTACACCTTC.

This clone showed up just a few times. This chain links TRBV7-2 with TRBJ2-3; D is unresolved. V dropped 3 bases and J dropped 2 bases, with 6 bases sitting between them. The CDR3 is 13 residues long. CDR1 is SGHTA and CDR2 is FQGNSA in the germline V gene. CDR3 region: CASSLHPTDTQYF. The CDR3 nucleotides are TGTGCCAGCAGCTTGCACCCCACAGATACGCAGTATTTT.

This clone occurred a few times. This rearrangement joins TRBV4-2 to TRBJ2-7; 10 nucleotides line up with TRBD2. This CDR3 has 19 amino acids. Losses at the gene ends were 1 base for V and 2 bases for J; bases not matched to a gene: 14. The germline CDR1 and CDR2 sequences are LGHNA and YNFKEQ. This CDR3 is CASSQGLSLAGVAPYEQYF. Written as DNA, the CDR3 is TGTGCCAGCAGCCAAGGCTTGTCGCTAGCGGGAGTCGCCCCCTACGAGCAGTACTTC.

Only a few counts were recorded for this clone. This chain links TRBV6-5 with TRBJ1-3; weak D call: TRBD1 (6 bases). Trimming stripped 8 bases from V and 0 bases from J, with 8 bases between. Germline loops: CDR1 MNHEY, CDR2 SVGAGI. The CDR3 has 13 amino acids. The CDR3 nucleotides are TGTGCCAGCGGGACACTCTCTGGAAACACCATATATTTT. It encodes CASGTLSGNTIYF.

About this clone itself: Additional DNA sequences in this sample encode the identical CDR3. This rearrangement joins TRBV2 to TRBJ2-7; either TRBD1 or TRBD2 may supply D (5 bases each). The CDR3 spans 12 residues. Germline V lookup: CDR1 SNHLY, CDR2 FYNNEI. Trimming removed 6 bases from V and 3 bases from J, with 9 bases in between. CDR3 in amino acids: CASSERGYEQYF. CDR3 nucleotides: TGTGCCAGCAGCGAGAGGGGCTACGAGCAGTACTTC.

V is TRBV6-5 and J is TRBJ2-7; TRBD2 matches at 13 bases. CDR1 and CDR2 (germline): MNHEY, SVGAGI. The junction had 6 bases not matched to a gene; V was cut back by 0 bases and J by 7 bases. The CDR3 is 16 amino acids. The CDR3 DNA reads TGTGCCAGCAGTTACTCGCGACTAGCGGGAGGAGGGGAGCAGTACTTC. It encodes CASSYSRLAGGGEQYF.

This clone was detected only a few times. The chain couples TRBV29-1 to TRBJ1-6; D gene uncertain. CDR3 size: 13 residues. The germline V gene has CDR1 SQVTM and CDR2 ANQGSEA. V shed 3 bases and J shed 9 bases, with 12 bases lying between them. The CDR3 spells CSVDKGIGSPLHF. In DNA form, the CDR3 reads TGCAGCGTTGATAAAGGCATCGGTTCACCCCTCCACTTT.

This clone was picked up a small number of times. The CDR3 loop reads CASSYIAGYYNEQFF. CDR3 in DNA: TGTGCCAGCAGTTACATAGCGGGATACTACAATGAGCAGTTCTTC. The gene calls are TRBV6-5 and TRBJ2-1; 8 bases fit TRBD2. Per the germline V gene, CDR1 is MNHEY and CDR2 is SVGAGI. This CDR3 has 15 residues. Unmatched junction bases numbered 3, after V lost 2 bases and J lost 3 bases.